The clone carrying this TCR beta chain was found a few times. Antigen unknown. The sample originates from a study of identical twins. TCRdb redid the calling of the 5' RACE reads with MiXCR, one entry per CDR3 protein. Of 520,000 or so distinct CDR3 sequences in the sample, 20% to 25% were seen once. Trimming removed 5 bases from V and 6 bases from J, with 10 bases in between. The CDR3 length is 13 residues. Per germline, CDR1 MNHNY and CDR2 SVGAGI (reference sequence). Study results and caveats: Invariant MAIT and iNKT cells may have partly biased zero-insertion analyses.

The sample was also reused in another study, on T cells expressing NK-cell markers.

The TCR sequence derives from a woman under 30 in good health. This rearrangement joins TRBV6-6 to TRBJ2-2; D may match TRBD1 or TRBD2 (5 bases each). Sequenced sample: CD4+ T cells sorted from blood. CDR3 protein: CASSRPGPGELFF. The CDR3 DNA sequence: TGTGCCAGCAGTAGACCGGGACCCGGGGAGCTGTTTTTT.